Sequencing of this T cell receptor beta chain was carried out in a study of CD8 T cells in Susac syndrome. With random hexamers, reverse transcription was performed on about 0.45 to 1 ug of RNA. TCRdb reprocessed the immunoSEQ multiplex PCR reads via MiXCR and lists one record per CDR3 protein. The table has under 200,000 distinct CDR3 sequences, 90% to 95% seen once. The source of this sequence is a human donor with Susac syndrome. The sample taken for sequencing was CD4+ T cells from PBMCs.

The CDR3 reads CASSQESSNDGYTF. CDR3 sequence (DNA): TGTGCCAGCAGCCAAGAGTCATCGAATGATGGCTACACCTTC. This chain joins TRBV4-2 and TRBJ1-2; D gene uncertain. The CDR3 has 14 residues. V was shortened by 0 bases and J by 6 bases, with 11 bases between the two germline ends. In germline, CDR1 is LGHNA, CDR2 YNFKEQ.